A selection of T cell receptor beta chains follows, all from one sample in a study of blood T cell repertoires in COVID-19. The protocol was immunoSEQ multiplex PCR, while the TCRdb copy is restricted to in-frame clones and leaves out a portion. The repertoire has 180,000 or so clones, about four fifths of them found once; the top ten carry approximately 4%. The specimen was PBMCs or T cells enriched from blood (not recorded which). Receptors were obtained from a woman aged 45-65 years in a cohort exposed to, infected with or recovered from COVID-19 (not recorded which). Both conserved end residues are part of each CDR3. Fields, in order: CDR3 length, J gene, V gene, clone size, CDR3 protein. Clone size is given for some rows only: seen once, a few or many times, or a class if the clone is expanded.

cdr3_length: 17; j_call: TRBJ1-1; v_call: TRBV28; clone_size: few; cdr3_aa: CAIHLLGQGAIGTEAFF
cdr3_length: 13; j_call: TRBJ1-2; v_call: TRBV30; clone_size: -; cdr3_aa: CAWDSGEGYGYTF
cdr3_length: 17; j_call: TRBJ2-7; v_call: TRBV2; clone_size: -; cdr3_aa: CASSAGRGGFSSYEQYF
cdr3_length: 21; j_call: TRBJ1-3; v_call: TRBV10-1; clone_size: -; cdr3_aa: CASTASSSGTTKEGSGNTIYF
cdr3_length: 15; j_call: TRBJ2-2; v_call: TRBV2; clone_size: -; cdr3_aa: CASKVNGRGTGELFF
cdr3_length: 15; j_call: TRBJ2-5; v_call: TRBV27; clone_size: -; cdr3_aa: CASSDRDRRQETQYF
cdr3_length: 16; j_call: TRBJ2-2; v_call: TRBV9; clone_size: -; cdr3_aa: CASSVAAGGPTGELFF
cdr3_length: 16; j_call: TRBJ2-1; v_call: TRBV5-1; clone_size: -; cdr3_aa: CASSLALLQGVNEQFF
cdr3_length: 17; j_call: TRBJ2-4; v_call: TRBV28; clone_size: -; cdr3_aa: CASREQGFQLAKNIQYF
cdr3_length: 15; j_call: TRBJ1-2; v_call: TRBV5-8; clone_size: -; cdr3_aa: CASSSRPVVNYGYTF
cdr3_length: 15; j_call: TRBJ2-7; v_call: TRBV5-1; clone_size: few; cdr3_aa: CASTDQAGVSMEQYF
cdr3_length: 16; j_call: TRBJ2-3; v_call: TRBV24-1; clone_size: -; cdr3_aa: CATSVSQGAPTDTQYF
cdr3_length: 15; j_call: TRBJ2-1; v_call: TRBV28; clone_size: -; cdr3_aa: CASSNRGKGSDEQFF
cdr3_length: 15; j_call: TRBJ2-1; v_call: TRBV5-8; clone_size: -; cdr3_aa: CASSGWTSGRNEQFF
cdr3_length: 17; j_call: TRBJ2-7; v_call: TRBV27; clone_size: -; cdr3_aa: CASSFVAGGPLSYEQYF
cdr3_length: 15; j_call: TRBJ2-3; v_call: TRBV5-1; clone_size: -; cdr3_aa: CASSPMTGGTDTQYF
cdr3_length: 13; j_call: TRBJ1-6; v_call: TRBV14; clone_size: -; cdr3_aa: CASNNRGNSPLHF
cdr3_length: 16; j_call: TRBJ2-7; v_call: TRBV5-1; clone_size: -; cdr3_aa: CASSSTGQGLVYEQYF
cdr3_length: 17; j_call: TRBJ1-6; v_call: TRBV6-1; clone_size: -; cdr3_aa: CASSDNRDRGRNSPLHF
cdr3_length: 15; j_call: TRBJ2-7; v_call: TRBV10-3; clone_size: -; cdr3_aa: CAISTGTSGRAEQYF
cdr3_length: 15; j_call: TRBJ2-1; v_call: TRBV7-9; clone_size: -; cdr3_aa: CASSIMSGLAGEQFF
cdr3_length: 15; j_call: TRBJ1-1; v_call: TRBV25-1; clone_size: -; cdr3_aa: CASSEYRRGVSEAFF
cdr3_length: 15; j_call: TRBJ1-3; v_call: TRBV28; clone_size: -; cdr3_aa: CASSDPRPRGNTIYF